This TCR beta chain was captured by sequencing in a study of blood T cell repertoires in COVID-19. Each recovered donor of Cohort 3 presented with two negative PCRs, clearance, or symptom resolution. Trimming took 4 bases from V and 0 from J, leaving 9 bases between them. Germline V gives CDR1 MGHDK, CDR2 SYGVNS. This CDR3 is built from 14 residues. Study processing details: Counts of nucleated cells, estimated from reference gene primer amplification, were obtained. Clones were read by immunoSEQ multiplex PCR, and TCRdb kept only the in-frame ones, dropping some. D and trimming come from the DNA, and the V and J calls and clone size come from that table. The table lists hundreds of thousands of clones, about nine tenths of them singletons.

V gene TRBV25-1 combines with J gene TRBJ1-2; D is perhaps TRBD1 (5 bases). This TCR was sampled from a woman in her sixties or seventies who had recovered from COVID-19. The material sequenced was PBMCs or T cells enriched from blood (not recorded which). In nucleotides, the CDR3 is TGTGCCAGCAGTGTGGGGGGTTCTAACTATGGCTACACCTTC. This codes for CASSVGGSNYGYTF.